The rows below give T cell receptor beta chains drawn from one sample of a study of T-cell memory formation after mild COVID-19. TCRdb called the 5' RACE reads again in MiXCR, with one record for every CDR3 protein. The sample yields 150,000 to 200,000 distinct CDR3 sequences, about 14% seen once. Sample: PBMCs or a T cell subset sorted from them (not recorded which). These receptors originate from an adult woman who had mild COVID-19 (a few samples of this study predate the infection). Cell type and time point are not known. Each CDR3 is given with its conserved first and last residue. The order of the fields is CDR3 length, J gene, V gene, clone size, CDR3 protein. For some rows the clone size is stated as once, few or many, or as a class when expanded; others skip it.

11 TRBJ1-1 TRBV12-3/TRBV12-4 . CATRGVTEAFF
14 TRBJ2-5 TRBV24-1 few CATSDPQGSPAQYF
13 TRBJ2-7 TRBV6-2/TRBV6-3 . CASSYGTGYEQYF
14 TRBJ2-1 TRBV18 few CASSPGSVYNEQFF
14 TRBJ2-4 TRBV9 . CASNPTGFQNIQYF
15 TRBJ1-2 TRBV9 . CASSTFFSAPDGYTF
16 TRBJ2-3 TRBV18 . CASSPIAGGHGDTQYF
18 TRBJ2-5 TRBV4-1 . CASSPKRAGGRHRETQYF
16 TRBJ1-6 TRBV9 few CASSPRVDGYNSPLHF
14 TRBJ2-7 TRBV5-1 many CASSRDGNSYEQYF
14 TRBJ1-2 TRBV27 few CASSLDRRGYGYTF
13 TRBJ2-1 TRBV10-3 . CAISSAGYNEQFF
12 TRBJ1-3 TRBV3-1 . CASSHGGNTIYF
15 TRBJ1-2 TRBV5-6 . CASSSDRKISDGYTF
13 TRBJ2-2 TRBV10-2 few CASRDRGAGELFF
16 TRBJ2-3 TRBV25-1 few CASSETRGGRSDTQYF
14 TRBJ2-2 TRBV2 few CASSDTSNTGELFF
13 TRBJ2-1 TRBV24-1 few CATSDFRGNEQFF
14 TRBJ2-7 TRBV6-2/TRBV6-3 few CASNGLAGVHEQYF
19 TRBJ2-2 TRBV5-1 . CASSLSRMDRGRGSGELFF
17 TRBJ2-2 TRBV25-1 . CASSYSRRDRGSGELFF
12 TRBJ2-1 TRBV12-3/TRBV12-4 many CASSPSGSSAFF
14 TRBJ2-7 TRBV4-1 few CASSQGQRQEEQYF
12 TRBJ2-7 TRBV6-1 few CASSEYPSEQYF
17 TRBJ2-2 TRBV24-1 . CATSDPLRDGNTGELFF
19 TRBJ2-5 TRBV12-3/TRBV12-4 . CASSFSRGIWSQAQETQYF
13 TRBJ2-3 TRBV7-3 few CASSPDLTDTQYF
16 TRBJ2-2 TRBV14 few CASSPAQGQNTGELFF
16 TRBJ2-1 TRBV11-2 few CASSIHRGSSYNEQFF
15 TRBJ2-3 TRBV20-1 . CSARDWLEGLDTQYF
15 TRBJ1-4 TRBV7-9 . CASSSQRGLGEKLFF
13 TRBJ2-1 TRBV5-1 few CASSLAPRNEQFF
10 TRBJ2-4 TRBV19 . CASSMGKQYF
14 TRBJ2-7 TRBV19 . CASAIPGQGYEQYF
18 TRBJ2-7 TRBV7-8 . CASSLAPYRERGFYEQYF
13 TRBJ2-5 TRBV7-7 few CASTRDSGETQYF
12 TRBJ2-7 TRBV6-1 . CASSKALYEQYF
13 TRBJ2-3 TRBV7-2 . CASSVLGTDTQYF
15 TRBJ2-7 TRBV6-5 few CATSGTSGRVNEQYF
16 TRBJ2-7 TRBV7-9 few CASSLVSGGPMDEQYF